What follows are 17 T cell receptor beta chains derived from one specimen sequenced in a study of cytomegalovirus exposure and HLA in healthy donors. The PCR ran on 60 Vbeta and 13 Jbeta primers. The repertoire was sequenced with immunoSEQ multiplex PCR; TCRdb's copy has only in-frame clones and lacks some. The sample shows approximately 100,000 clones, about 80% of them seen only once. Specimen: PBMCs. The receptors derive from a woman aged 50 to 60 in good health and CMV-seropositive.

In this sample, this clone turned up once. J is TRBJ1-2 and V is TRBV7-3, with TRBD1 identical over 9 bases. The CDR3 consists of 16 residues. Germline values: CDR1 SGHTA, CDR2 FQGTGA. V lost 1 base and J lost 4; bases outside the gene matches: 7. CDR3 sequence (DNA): TGTGCCAGCAGCTTAAGACCCGGGACAGGGCCCTATGGCTACACCTTC. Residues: CASSLRPGTGPYGYTF.

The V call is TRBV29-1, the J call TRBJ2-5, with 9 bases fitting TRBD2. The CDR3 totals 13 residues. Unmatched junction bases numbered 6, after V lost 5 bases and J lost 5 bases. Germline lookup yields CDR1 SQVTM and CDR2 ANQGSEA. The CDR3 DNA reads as TGCAGCGTTCGGACTAGCGTAGGGGAGACCCAGTACTTC. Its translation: CSVRTSVGETQYF.

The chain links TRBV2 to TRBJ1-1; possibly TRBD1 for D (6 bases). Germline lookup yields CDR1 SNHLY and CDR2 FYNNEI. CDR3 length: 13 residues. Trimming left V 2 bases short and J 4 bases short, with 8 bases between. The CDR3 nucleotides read TGTGCCAGCAGTGAAACAGGGCCCACTGAAGCTTTCTTT. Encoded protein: CASSETGPTEAFF.

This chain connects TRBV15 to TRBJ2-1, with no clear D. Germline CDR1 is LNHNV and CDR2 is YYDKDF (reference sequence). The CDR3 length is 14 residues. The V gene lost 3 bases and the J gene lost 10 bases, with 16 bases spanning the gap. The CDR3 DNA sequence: TGTGCCACCAGCAGTCCCTCCTTGGGCCCCGAGCAGTTCTTC. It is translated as CATSSPSLGPEQFF. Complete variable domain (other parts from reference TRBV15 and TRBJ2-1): DAMVIQNPRYQVTQFGKPVTLSCSQTLNHNVMYWYQQKSSQAPKLLFHYYDKDFNNEADTPDNFQSRRPNTSFCFLDIRSPGLGDTAMYLCATSSPSLGPEQFFGPGTRLTVL.

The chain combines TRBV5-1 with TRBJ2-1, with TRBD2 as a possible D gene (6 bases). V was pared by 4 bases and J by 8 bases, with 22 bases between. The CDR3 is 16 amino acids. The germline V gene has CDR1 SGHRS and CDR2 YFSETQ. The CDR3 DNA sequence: TGCGCCAGCAGCCCAGGAGGTTCAACGGGGGTTGATGAGCAGTTCTTC. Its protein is CASSPGGSTGVDEQFF.

The CDR3 bases are TGTGCCAGCAGGACTATCGACCCCACAGATACGCAGTATTTT. Protein: CASRTIDPTDTQYF. The J gene is TRBJ2-3, the V gene TRBV2; D might be TRBD2 (5 bases). The CDR3 extends over 14 amino acids. Trimming left V 6 bases short and J 2 bases short, with 12 bases between. Per the germline V gene, CDR1 is SNHLY and CDR2 is FYNNEI. Variable domain in full (rest from reference TRBV2 and TRBJ2-3): EPEVTQTPSHQVTQMGQEVILRCVPISNHLYFYWYRQILGQKVEFLVSFYNNEISEKSEIFDDQFSVERPDGSNFTLKIRSTKLEDSAMYFCASRTIDPTDTQYFGPGTRLTVL.

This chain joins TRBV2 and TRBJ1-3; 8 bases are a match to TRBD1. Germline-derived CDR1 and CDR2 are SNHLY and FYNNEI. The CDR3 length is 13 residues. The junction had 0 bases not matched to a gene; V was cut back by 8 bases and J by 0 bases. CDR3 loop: CASGQGSGNTIYF. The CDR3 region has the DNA TGTGCCAGCGGACAGGGCTCTGGAAACACCATATATTTT. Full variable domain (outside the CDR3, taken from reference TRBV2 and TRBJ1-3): EPEVTQTPSHQVTQMGQEVILRCVPISNHLYFYWYRQILGQKVEFLVSFYNNEISEKSEIFDDQFSVERPDGSNFTLKIRSTKLEDSAMYFCASGQGSGNTIYFGEGSWLTVV.

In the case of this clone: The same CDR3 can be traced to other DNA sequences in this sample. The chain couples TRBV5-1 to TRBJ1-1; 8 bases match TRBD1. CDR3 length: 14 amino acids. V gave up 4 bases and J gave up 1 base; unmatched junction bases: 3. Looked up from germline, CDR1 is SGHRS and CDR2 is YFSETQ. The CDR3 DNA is TGCGCCAGCAGCCCAGGGACAGGGAACACTGAAGCTTTCTTT. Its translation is CASSPGTGNTEAFF.

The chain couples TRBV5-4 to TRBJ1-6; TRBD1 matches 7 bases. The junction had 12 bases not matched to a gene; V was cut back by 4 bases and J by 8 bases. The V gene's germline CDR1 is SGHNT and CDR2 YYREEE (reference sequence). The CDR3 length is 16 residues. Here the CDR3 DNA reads TGTGCCAGCAGCCCCGGTTCTAGACAGGGCGATTCACCCCTCCACTTT. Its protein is CASSPGSRQGDSPLHF.

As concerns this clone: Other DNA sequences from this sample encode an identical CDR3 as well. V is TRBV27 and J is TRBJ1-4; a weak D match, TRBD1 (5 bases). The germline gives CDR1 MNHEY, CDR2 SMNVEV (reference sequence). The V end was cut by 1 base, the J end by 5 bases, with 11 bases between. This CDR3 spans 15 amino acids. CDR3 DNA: TGTGCCAGCAGTTTATGGGGGGAAGCGAATGAAAAACTGTTTTTT. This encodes CASSLWGEANEKLFF. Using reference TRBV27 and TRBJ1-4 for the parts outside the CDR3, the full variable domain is EAQVTQNPRYLITVTGKKLTVTCSQNMNHEYMSWYRQDPGLGLRQIYYSMNVEVTDKGDVPEGYKVSRKEKRNFPLILESPSPNQTSLYFCASSLWGEANEKLFFGSGTQLSVL.

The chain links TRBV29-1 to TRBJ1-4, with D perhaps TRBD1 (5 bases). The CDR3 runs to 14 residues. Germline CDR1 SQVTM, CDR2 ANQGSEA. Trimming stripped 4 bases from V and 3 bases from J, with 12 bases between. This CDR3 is CSVGGEGANEKLFF. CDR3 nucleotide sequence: TGCAGCGTTGGGGGGGAAGGAGCTAATGAAAAACTGTTTTTT.

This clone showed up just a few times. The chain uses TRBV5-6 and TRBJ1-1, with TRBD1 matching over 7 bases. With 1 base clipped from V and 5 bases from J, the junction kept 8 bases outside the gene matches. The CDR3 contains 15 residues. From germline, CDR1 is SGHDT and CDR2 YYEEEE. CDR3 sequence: CASSLPLTGKTEAFF. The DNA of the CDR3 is TGTGCCAGCAGCTTGCCCTTGACAGGGAAGACTGAAGCTTTCTTT. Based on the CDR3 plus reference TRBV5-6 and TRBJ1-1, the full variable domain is DAGVTQSPTHLIKTRGQQVTLRCSPKSGHDTVSWYQQALGQGPQFIFQYYEEEERQRGNFPDRFSGHQFPNYSSELNVNALLLGDSALYLCASSLPLTGKTEAFFGQGTRLTVV.

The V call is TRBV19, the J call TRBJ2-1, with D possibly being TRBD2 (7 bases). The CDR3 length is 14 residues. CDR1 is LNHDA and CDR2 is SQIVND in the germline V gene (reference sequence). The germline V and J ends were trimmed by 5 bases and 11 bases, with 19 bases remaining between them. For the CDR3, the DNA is TGTGCCAGTAGTCGGGGAGGGGACAACGTCCAGCAGTTCTTC. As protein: CASSRGGDNVQQFF.

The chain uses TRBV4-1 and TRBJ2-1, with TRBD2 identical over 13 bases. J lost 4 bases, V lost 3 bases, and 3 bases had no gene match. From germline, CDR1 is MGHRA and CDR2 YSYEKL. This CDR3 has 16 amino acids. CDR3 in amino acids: CASSQEGLAGYNEQFF. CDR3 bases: TGCGCCAGCAGCCAGGAGGGACTAGCGGGGTACAATGAGCAGTTCTTC.

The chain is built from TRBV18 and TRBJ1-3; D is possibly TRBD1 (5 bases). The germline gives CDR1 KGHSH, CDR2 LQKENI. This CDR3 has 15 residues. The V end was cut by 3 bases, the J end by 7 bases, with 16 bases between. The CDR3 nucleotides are TGTGCCAGCTCACCGGGCAGGGTCGGGCTCAACACCATATATTTT. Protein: CASSPGRVGLNTIYF.

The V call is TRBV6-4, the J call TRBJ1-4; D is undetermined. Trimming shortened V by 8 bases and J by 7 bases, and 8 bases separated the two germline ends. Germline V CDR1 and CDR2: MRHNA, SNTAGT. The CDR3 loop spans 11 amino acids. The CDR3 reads CASEEAEKLFF. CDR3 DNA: TGTGCCAGCGAAGAGGCTGAAAAACTGTTTTTT.

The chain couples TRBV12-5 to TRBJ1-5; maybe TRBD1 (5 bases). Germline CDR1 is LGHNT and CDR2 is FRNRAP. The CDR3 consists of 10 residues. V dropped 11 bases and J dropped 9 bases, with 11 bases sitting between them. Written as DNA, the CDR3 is TGTGCTTTACGGAGGGGGCCCCAGCATTTT. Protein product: CALRRGPQHF.